Listed below are T cell receptor beta chains from one sample, sequenced in a study of CD8 T cell repertoires and HIV-1 epitope variants. The repertoire was sequenced with immunoSEQ multiplex PCR; TCRdb's copy has only in-frame clones and lacks some. This sample carries tens of thousands of clones, almost 75% of them seen once, and the ten largest clones take under 30%. The specimen sequenced was uncultured baseline CD8+ T cells from peripheral blood mononuclear cells (PBMCs). The receptors shown here come from a male donor with HIV. Each CDR3 is given with its conserved first and last residue. A D gene is named only where the DNA matches it firmly. Clone size is shown for a subset of rows, as once, few, many or a class of expanded clone.

V	size	J	D	CDR3	DNA
TRBV6-5	.	TRBJ2-2	.	CASSPVQLTGELFF	TGTGCCAGCAGCCCCGTTCAGCTCACCGGGGAGCTGTTTTTT
TRBV28	few	TRBJ2-7	.	CASSYDSYEQYF	TGTGCCAGCAGTTATGACAGCTACGAGCAGTACTTC
TRBV19	few	TRBJ1-1	.	CASSIDIKGAEAFF	TGTGCCAGTAGTATAGATATTAAGGGCGCTGAAGCTTTCTTT
TRBV5-5	.	TRBJ1-2	TRBD1	CASSQTGQGAPYGYTF	TGTGCCAGCAGCCAAACTGGACAGGGGGCCCCATATGGCTACACCTTC
TRBV29-1	.	TRBJ2-2	.	CSAIPQGITGELFF	TGCAGCGCCATACCTCAGGGGATCACCGGGGAGCTGTTTTTT
TRBV11-2	.	TRBJ1-2	.	CASSPSPARGYTF	TGTGCCAGCAGCCCCTCGCCGGCCCGAGGCTACACCTTC
TRBV5-1	.	TRBJ2-1	TRBD2	CASSLGVLAGGSSEEQFF	TGCGCCAGCAGCTTGGGGGTTCTAGCGGGAGGTAGTTCGGAAGAGCAGTTCTTC
TRBV29-1	many	TRBJ1-3	.	CSVESGNTIYF	TGCAGCGTTGAATCTGGAAACACCATATATTTT
TRBV7-2	.	TRBJ1-5	.	CASSSTENQPQHF	TGTGCCAGCAGCTCGACAGAGAATCAGCCCCAGCATTTT
TRBV19	few	TRBJ2-7	.	CASGTLLPNEQYF	TGTGCCTCAGGGACCCTTCTCCCGAACGAGCAGTACTTC
TRBV7-2	.	TRBJ1-5	.	CASSPGLRNQPQHF	TGTGCCAGCAGCCCAGGACTGCGAAATCAGCCCCAGCATTTT
TRBV5-6	.	TRBJ1-1	TRBD1	CASSLAGGASTEAFF	TGTGCCAGCAGCCTGGCAGGGGGCGCATCCACTGAAGCTTTCTTT
TRBV7-3	.	TRBJ1-2	TRBD1	CASSPDRDNYGYTF	TGTGCCAGCAGCCCGGACAGGGATAACTATGGCTACACCTTC
TRBV5-1	.	TRBJ2-5	.	CASSLGGREETQYF	TGCGCCAGCAGCTTGGGTGGCAGGGAAGAGACCCAGTACTTC
TRBV5-1	.	TRBJ2-7	TRBD1	CASSWDSHSYEQYF	TGCGCCAGCAGCTGGGACAGTCACTCCTACGAGCAGTACTTC
TRBV5-1	once	TRBJ2-7	.	CASSFGGAYEQYF	TGCGCCAGCAGCTTTGGGGGTGCGTACGAGCAGTACTTC
TRBV15	.	TRBJ2-2	.	CATSSRNTGELFF	TGTGCCACCAGCAGCAGGAACACCGGGGAGCTGTTTTTT
TRBV27	.	TRBJ2-5	TRBD1	CASSLSPTQGAKTQYF	TGTGCCAGCAGTTTATCCCCAACGCAGGGGGCTAAGACCCAGTACTTC
TRBV29-1	.	TRBJ1-2	.	CSVEPGASRPDGYTF	TGCAGCGTTGAGCCAGGGGCCTCAAGGCCGGATGGCTACACCTTC